A single sample gave rise to the 10 T cell receptor beta chains below, sequenced in a study of cytomegalovirus exposure and HLA in healthy donors. TCRdb's copy holds only in-frame clones and misses some; the assay was immunoSEQ multiplex PCR. Of 90,000 to 150,000 clones in the sample, approximately 86% were seen once. The sequenced sample consisted of PBMCs. These receptors all stem from a man in his late teens or twenties in good health and CMV-seropositive.

This chain links TRBV27 with TRBJ1-5; tentatively, D is TRBD1 (6 bases). V shed 6 bases and J shed 5 bases, with 11 bases lying between them. The V gene's germline CDR1 is MNHEY and CDR2 SMNVEV (reference sequence). The CDR3 totals 13 residues. The chain's CDR3 is CASSRTAYQPQHF. CDR3 DNA: TGTGCCAGCAGCCGGACAGCTTATCAGCCCCAGCATTTT.

J is TRBJ2-1 and V is TRBV9; D is undetermined. CDR1 is SGDLS, CDR2 YYNGEE, per germline. The CDR3 spans 16 residues. Trimming shortened V by 0 bases and J by 0 bases, and 10 bases separated the two germline ends. The chain's CDR3 is CASSVVDSSSYNEQFF. As DNA, the CDR3 is TGTGCCAGCAGCGTAGTAGACTCTAGCTCCTACAATGAGCAGTTCTTC. Filled out from reference TRBV9 and TRBJ2-1, the complete variable domain reads DSGVTQTPKHLITATGQRVTLRCSPRSGDLSVYWYQQSLDQGLQFLIQYYNGEERAKGNILERFSAQQFPDLHSELNLSSLELGDSALYFCASSVVDSSSYNEQFFGPGTRLTVL.

The V and J genes are TRBV29-1 and TRBJ1-1, with D possibly being TRBD1 (5 bases). Looked up from germline, CDR1 is SQVTM and CDR2 is ANQGSEA. CDR3 size: 15 residues. V was cut by 7 bases and J by 0 bases, with 18 bases left in between. CDR3 residues: CSGSPGWGMNTEAFF. The CDR3 nucleotides read TGCAGCGGGTCCCCAGGGTGGGGTATGAACACTGAAGCTTTCTTT. The whole variable domain, remainder taken from reference TRBV29-1 and TRBJ1-1, is SAVISQKPSRDICQRGTSLTIQCQVDSQVTMMFWYRQQPGQSLTLIATANQGSEATYESGFVIDKFPISRPNLTFSTLTVSNMSPEDSSIYLCSGSPGWGMNTEAFFGQGTRLTVV.

The chain employs TRBV5-1 and TRBJ1-2; 12 nucleotides agree with TRBD1. CDR1 and CDR2 from the germline V gene are SGHRS and YFSETQ. The CDR3 extends over 17 amino acids. The ends lost 3 bases at V and 6 bases at J; junction bases unmatched: 12. CDR3 in DNA: TGCGCCAGCAGCTACCAACCGGGACAGGGGGCTCGGAATGGCTACACCTTC. It is translated as CASSYQPGQGARNGYTF.

This clone was counted once. The chain couples TRBV27 to TRBJ2-3; TRBD1 is a possible D gene (6 bases). V was shortened by 5 bases and J by 3 bases, with 24 bases between the two germline ends. The CDR3 extends over 18 amino acids. Per the germline V gene, CDR1 is MNHEY and CDR2 is SMNVEV (reference sequence). CDR3 region: CASSLVPRLGRGTDTQYF. As DNA, the CDR3 is TGTGCCAGCAGTCTAGTCCCCCGTTTGGGCAGGGGTACAGATACGCAGTATTTT.

The CDR3, as DNA: TGTGCCAGTAGTGTTGACTGGGCGGGGACTGAAGCTTTCTTT. This codes for CASSVDWAGTEAFF. This sequence joins TRBV19 and TRBJ1-1; D is undetermined. The CDR3 loop spans 14 amino acids. V lost 5 bases and J 5 bases, leaving 15 bases between the germline ends. Germline lookup yields CDR1 LNHDA and CDR2 SQIVND (reference sequence).

This chain joins TRBV19 and TRBJ1-6; TRBD1 might be the D (6 bases). The germline V gene encodes CDR1 LNHDA and CDR2 SQIVND (reference sequence). CDR3 length: 15 amino acids. V was cut by 5 bases and J by 9 bases, with 17 bases left in between. This CDR3 reads CASSVPGQISSPLHF. CDR3 bases: TGTGCCAGTAGTGTTCCTGGACAGATAAGTTCACCCCTCCACTTT.

CDR3 protein: CASSLYGGAGTDTQYF. As DNA, the CDR3 is TGTGCCAGCAGTTTATACGGGGGGGCCGGGACAGATACGCAGTATTTT. The V gene is TRBV27, the J gene TRBJ2-3; TRBD2 aligns across 8 bases. Germline trimming cut 1 base from V and 3 bases from J; bases unmatched to any gene: 6. The CDR3 runs 16 residues. Germline V gene data show CDR1 as MNHEY and CDR2 as SMNVEV (reference sequence).

The rearrangement uses TRBV6-1 and TRBJ1-2; weak D call: TRBD1 (6 bases). CDR1 MNHNS and CDR2 SASEGT come from the germline V gene. Between the trimmed V and J ends, which lost 2 bases and 0 bases, there was a span of 25 bases. The CDR3 loop spans 20 amino acids. The CDR3 nucleotides are TGTGCCAGCAGTGAAAAGGGCCTCGGGGGGGCCCCGTACCCTAACTATGGCTACACCTTC. Translation: CASSEKGLGGAPYPNYGYTF.

The CDR3 spells CASSWASGSYEQYF. The CDR3 DNA sequence: TGTGCCAGCAGCTGGGCTAGCGGCTCCTACGAGCAGTACTTC. J is TRBJ2-7 and V is TRBV5-4, with 7 bases fitting TRBD2. This CDR3 is built from 14 residues. V trimming: 3 bases; J trimming: 0 bases; junction bases outside the gene matches: 3. CDR1 and CDR2 from the germline V gene are SGHNT and YYREEE (reference sequence). The full variable domain, in which reference TRBV5-4 and TRBJ2-7 provide the parts outside the CDR3, is ETGVTQSPTHLIKTRGQQVTLRCSSQSGHNTVSWYQQALGQGPQFIFQYYREEENGRGNFPPRFSGLQFPNYSSELNVNALELDDSALYLCASSWASGSYEQYFGPGTRLTVT.